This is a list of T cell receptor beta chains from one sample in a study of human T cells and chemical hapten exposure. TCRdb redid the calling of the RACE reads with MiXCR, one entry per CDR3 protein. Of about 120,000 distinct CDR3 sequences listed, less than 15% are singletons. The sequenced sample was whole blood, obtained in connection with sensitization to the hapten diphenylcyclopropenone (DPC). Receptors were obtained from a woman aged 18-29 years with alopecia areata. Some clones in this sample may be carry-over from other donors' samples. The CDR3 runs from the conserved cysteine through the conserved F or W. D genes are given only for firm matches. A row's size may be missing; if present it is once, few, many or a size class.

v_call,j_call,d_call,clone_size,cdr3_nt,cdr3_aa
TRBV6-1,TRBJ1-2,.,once,TGTGCCAGCAGTGAAGCTTTCTTAATGGTGCTTGGCTACACCTTC,CASSEAFLMVLGYTF
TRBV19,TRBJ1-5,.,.,TGTGCCAGTAGTATCAGTCCAAATCAGCCCCAGCATTTT,CASSISPNQPQHF
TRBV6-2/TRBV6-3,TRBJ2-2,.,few,TGTGCCAGCAGTTACTCGTTCTCCACCGGGGAGCTGTTTTTT,CASSYSFSTGELFF
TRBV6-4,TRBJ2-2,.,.,TGTGCCAGCAATAACAACACCGGGGAGCTGTTTTTT,CASNNNTGELFF
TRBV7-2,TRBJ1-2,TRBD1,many,TGTGCCAGCAGCTTCTCGCTACAGGGGCCCGGTTATGGCTACACCTTC,CASSFSLQGPGYGYTF
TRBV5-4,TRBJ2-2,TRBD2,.,TGTGCCAGCAGAGCCCTTGGGACTAGCGGGAACACCGGGGAGCTGTTTTTT,CASRALGTSGNTGELFF
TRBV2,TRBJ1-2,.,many,TGTGCCAGCAGTGAAGGGAAGGGGGTTGACTATGGCTACACCTTC,CASSEGKGVDYGYTF
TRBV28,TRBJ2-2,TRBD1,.,TGTGCCAGCAGACGCCGGGACAGGGGGACCGGGGAGCTGTTTTTT,CASRRRDRGTGELFF
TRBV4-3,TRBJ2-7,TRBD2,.,TGCGCCAGCAGCCATAGAGCGGGGCCTAGCTCCTACGAGCAGTACTTC,CASSHRAGPSSYEQYF
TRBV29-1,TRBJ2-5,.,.,TGCAGCGTTGATTCCGGGACCCAAGAGACCCAGTACTTC,CSVDSGTQETQYF
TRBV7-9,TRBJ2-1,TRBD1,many,TGTGCCAGCAGCCCCCGGACAGGGGGCTGGGATGAGCAGTTCTTC,CASSPRTGGWDEQFF
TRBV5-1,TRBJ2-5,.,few,TGCGCCAGCAGCCCGTTAGGGCTAGTAGGCGAGACCCAGTACTTC,CASSPLGLVGETQYF
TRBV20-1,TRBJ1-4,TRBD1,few,TGCAGTGCCCCCTTCCCCGCAGGGGGCTTTTCCGAAAAACTGTTTTTT,CSAPFPAGGFSEKLFF
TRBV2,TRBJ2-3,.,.,TGTGCCAGCAGTGAAATTGCGGTAGCGGAGGGGGATCGCACAGATACGCAGTATTTT,CASSEIAVAEGDRTDTQYF
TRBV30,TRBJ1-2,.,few,TGTGCCTGGAGTGTGGGGGCTTCAGGGACGGGAGGCTACACCTTC,CAWSVGASGTGGYTF
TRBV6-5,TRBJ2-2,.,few,TGTGCCAGCAGTTCTCCGGGGGGCAGGGACACCGGGGAGCTGTTTTTT,CASSSPGGRDTGELFF
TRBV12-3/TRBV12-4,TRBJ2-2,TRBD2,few,TGTGCCAGCAGTTTCCCGGGACTAGCGGGGGTGGGCACCGGGGAGCTGTTTTTT,CASSFPGLAGVGTGELFF
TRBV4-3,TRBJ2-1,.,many,TGCGCCAGCAGCCAAGTAGAAGGGGCCAATGAGCAGTTCTTC,CASSQVEGANEQFF
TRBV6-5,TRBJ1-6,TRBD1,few,TGTGCCAGCAGTTTTGGGACAGCCAAACACTATAATTCACCCCTCCACTTT,CASSFGTAKHYNSPLHF
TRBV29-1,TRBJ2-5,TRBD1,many,TGCAGCGTTGCGCCGGACAGGGCTCAAGAGACCCAGTACTTC,CSVAPDRAQETQYF
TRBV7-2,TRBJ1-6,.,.,TGTGCCAGCAGCCCGGGCCCCTTGTCACCCCTCCACTTT,CASSPGPLSPLHF
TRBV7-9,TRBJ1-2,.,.,TGTGCCAGCGGAGGGATCGCACCCGATGGCTACACCTTC,CASGGIAPDGYTF
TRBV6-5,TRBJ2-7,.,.,TGTGCCAGCAGCTTGACACCCAAGGGCTACGAGCAGTACTTC,CASSLTPKGYEQYF
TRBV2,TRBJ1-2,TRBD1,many,TGTGCCGGAGACAGGGAAAACTATGGCTACACCTTC,CAGDRENYGYTF
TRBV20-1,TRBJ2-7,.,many,TGCAGTGCTAGCAACCTTCAATCCTACGAGCAGTACTTC,CSASNLQSYEQYF
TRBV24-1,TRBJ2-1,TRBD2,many,TGTGCCACCAGTGATTTGCGCCTAGCGGGGGTCAATGAGCAGTTCTTC,CATSDLRLAGVNEQFF
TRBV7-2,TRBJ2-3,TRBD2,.,TGTGCCAGCAGCTTGACTAGCGGGGGGGCCTCAGATACGCAGTATTTT,CASSLTSGGASDTQYF
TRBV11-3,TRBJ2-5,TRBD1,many,TGTGCCAGCAGCGAGGGGACAGAAGAGACCCAGTACTTC,CASSEGTEETQYF
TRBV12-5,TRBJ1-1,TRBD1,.,TGTGCTAGTGGTTTGCGAACAGGGGTGAACACTGAAGCTTTCTTT,CASGLRTGVNTEAFF
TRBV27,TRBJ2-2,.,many,TGTGCCAGCACCCACGGGGAGCTGTTTTTT,CASTHGELFF
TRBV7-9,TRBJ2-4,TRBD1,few,TGTGCCAGCAGCGCGGGGACAGGGCAAATGTATAAAAACATTCAGTACTTC,CASSAGTGQMYKNIQYF
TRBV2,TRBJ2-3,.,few,TGTGCCAGCACACGGGACGGGAGAGGCACAGATACGCAGTATTTT,CASTRDGRGTDTQYF
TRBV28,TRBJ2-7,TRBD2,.,TGTGCCAGCAGTTGGACTAGCGGGGGGGCTTACGAGCAGTACTTC,CASSWTSGGAYEQYF
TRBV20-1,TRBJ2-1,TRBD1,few,TGCAGTGCAGCCGGGACAGACTTGAGCTCCTACAATGAGCAGTTCTTC,CSAAGTDLSSYNEQFF
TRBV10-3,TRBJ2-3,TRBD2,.,TGTGCCATCAGTGAGTACGGGGGGGCCGGAGATACGCAGTATTTT,CAISEYGGAGDTQYF
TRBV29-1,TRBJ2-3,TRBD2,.,TGCAGCGGGGGACTAGCGGGGGGTACGCAGTATTTT,CSGGLAGGTQYF
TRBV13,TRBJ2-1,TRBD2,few,TGTGCCAGCAGCTCAGGGACTAGCGGGGCCTACAATGAGCAGTTCTTC,CASSSGTSGAYNEQFF
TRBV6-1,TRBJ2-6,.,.,TGTGCCAGCAGTGTTCCCCTTCTCGACGTCCTGACTTTC,CASSVPLLDVLTF
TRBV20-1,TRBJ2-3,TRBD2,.,TGCAGTGCTGATGGGGCGGGGGGGCCGACAGATACGCAGTATTTT,CSADGAGGPTDTQYF
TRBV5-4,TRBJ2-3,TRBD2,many,TGTGCCAGCAGCTTGCCGACTAGCAGAATTGGCACAGATACGCAGTATTTT,CASSLPTSRIGTDTQYF
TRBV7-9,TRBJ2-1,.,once,TGTGCCAGCAGACCTACCGACAAGGCCAAGCAGTTCTTC,CASRPTDKAKQFF
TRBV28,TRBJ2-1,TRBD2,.,TGTGCCAGCATCGCCCCCGGGGGGAGCTCCTACAATGAGCAGTTCTTC,CASIAPGGSSYNEQFF
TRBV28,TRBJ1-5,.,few,TGTGCCAGCAGTTCCGGGGGTTTCGGTAGCAATCAGCCCCAGCATTTT,CASSSGGFGSNQPQHF
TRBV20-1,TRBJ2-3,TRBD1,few,TGCAGTGCTAGCCTCCGGGACAGGCCTTCCACAGATACGCAGTATTTT,CSASLRDRPSTDTQYF
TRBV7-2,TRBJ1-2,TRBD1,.,TGTGCCAGCACCTATACAGGGGAGGATGGCTACACCTTC,CASTYTGEDGYTF
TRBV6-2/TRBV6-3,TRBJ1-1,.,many,TGTGCCAGCAGTTACCCCGGGTCCGGGGGTACTGAAGCTTTCTTT,CASSYPGSGGTEAFF